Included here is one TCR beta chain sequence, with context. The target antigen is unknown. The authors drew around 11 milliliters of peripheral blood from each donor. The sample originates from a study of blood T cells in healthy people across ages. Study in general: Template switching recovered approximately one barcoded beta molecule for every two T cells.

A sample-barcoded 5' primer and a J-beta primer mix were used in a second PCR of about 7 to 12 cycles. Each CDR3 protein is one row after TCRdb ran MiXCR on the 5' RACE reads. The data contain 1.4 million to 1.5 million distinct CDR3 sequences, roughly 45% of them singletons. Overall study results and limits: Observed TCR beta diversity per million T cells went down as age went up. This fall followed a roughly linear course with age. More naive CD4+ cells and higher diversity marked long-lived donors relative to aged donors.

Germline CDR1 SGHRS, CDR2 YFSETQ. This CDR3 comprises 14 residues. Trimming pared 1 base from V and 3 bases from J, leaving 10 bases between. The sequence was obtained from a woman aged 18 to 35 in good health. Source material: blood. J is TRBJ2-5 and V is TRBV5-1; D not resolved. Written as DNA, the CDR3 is TGCGCCAGCAGCTTGAAGCAACTTGAAGAGACCCAGTACTTC. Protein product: CASSLKQLEETQYF.